Each of the 4 T cell receptor beta chains below was sequenced from the same sample in a study of beta chain features in type 1 diabetes. The authors reverse transcribed all of the isolated RNA, so sequencing captured expressed TCRB transcripts. The assay was immunoSEQ multiplex PCR, and TCRdb's table has in-frame clones only and misses some. Of 130,000 to 150,000 clones in the sample, 6.9% were seen once. The sample taken for sequencing was central memory CD4+ T cells from blood. These receptors were obtained from a woman in her thirties in good health.

This chain uses TRBV6-1 with TRBJ1-5; maybe TRBD1 (5 bases). Germline-derived CDR1 and CDR2 are MNHNS and SASEGT. The ends were cut back, 7 bases at V and 6 bases at J, with 16 bases in the middle. The CDR3 loop spans 14 amino acids. The CDR3 nucleotides are TGTGCCAGCAACCAGGGCCAGGGTTTTCAGCCCCAGCATTTT. Translation: CASNQGQGFQPQHF.

To note about this clone: The junction differs from germline at one of its ends, possibly a read error. V usage is TRBV5-4 and J usage is TRBJ2-3; D remains unclear. Germline-derived CDR1 and CDR2 are SGHNT and YYREEE (reference sequence). This CDR3 spans 15 amino acids. CDR3 nucleotides: TGCGCCAGCAGCCAAGGTCCTAGTGAGACAGATACGCAGTATTTT. Translating gives CASSQGPSETDTQYF.

The chain has TRBV4-2 and TRBJ2-1, with 16 bases matching TRBD2. Germline V lookup: CDR1 LGHNA, CDR2 YNFKEQ. V lost 4 bases and J lost 11; bases outside the gene matches: 14. This CDR3 is 18 amino acids long. The CDR3 reads CASSRIPGLAGGNQKQFF. CDR3 sequence (DNA): TGTGCCAGCAGCCGTATTCCGGGACTAGCGGGAGGGAACCAAAAGCAGTTCTTC.

The genes are TRBV4-1 and TRBJ2-7; TRBD1 is a possible D gene (6 bases). V was clipped by 1 base and J by 2 bases, with 12 bases between them. The germline CDR1 and CDR2 sequences are MGHRA and YSYEKL. The CDR3 contains 15 residues. The CDR3 coding sequence is TGCGCCAGCAGCCAAGTTTCCGGGGACACCTACGAGCAGTACTTC. It translates to CASSQVSGDTYEQYF.